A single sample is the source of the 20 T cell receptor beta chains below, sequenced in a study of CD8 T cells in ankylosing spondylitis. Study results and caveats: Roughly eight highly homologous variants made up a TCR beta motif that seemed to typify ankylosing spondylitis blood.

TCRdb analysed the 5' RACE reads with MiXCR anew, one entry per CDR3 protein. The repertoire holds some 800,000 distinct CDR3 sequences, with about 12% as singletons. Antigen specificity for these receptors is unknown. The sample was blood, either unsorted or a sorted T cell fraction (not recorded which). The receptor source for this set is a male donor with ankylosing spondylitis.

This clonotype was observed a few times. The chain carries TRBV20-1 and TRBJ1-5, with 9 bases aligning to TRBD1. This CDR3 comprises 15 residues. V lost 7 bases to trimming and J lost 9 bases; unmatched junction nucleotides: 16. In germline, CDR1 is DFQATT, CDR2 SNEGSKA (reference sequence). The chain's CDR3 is CSVSPGQGGMGPQHF. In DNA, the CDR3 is TGCAGTGTCAGTCCGGGACAGGGAGGAATGGGGCCCCAGCATTTT.

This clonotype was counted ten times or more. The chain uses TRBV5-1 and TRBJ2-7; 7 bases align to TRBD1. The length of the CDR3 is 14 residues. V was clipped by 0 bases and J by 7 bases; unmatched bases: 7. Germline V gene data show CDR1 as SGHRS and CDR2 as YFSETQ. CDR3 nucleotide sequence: TGCGCCAGCAGCTTGGGGCAGGGGGTCCAGGAGCAGTACTTC. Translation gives CASSLGQGVQEQYF.

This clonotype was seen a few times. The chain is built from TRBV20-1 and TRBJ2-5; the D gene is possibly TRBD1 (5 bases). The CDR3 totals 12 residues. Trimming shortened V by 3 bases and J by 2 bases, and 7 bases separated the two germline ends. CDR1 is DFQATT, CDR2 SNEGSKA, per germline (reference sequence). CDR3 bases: TGCAGTGCTAGGAGACAGCAAGAGACCCAGTACTTC. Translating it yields CSARRQQETQYF.

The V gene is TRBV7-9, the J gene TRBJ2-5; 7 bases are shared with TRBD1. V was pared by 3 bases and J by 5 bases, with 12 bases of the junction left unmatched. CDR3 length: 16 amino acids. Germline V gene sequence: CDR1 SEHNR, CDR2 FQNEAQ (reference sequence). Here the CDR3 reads CASSFLGDSSGETQYF. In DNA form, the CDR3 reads TGTGCCAGCAGCTTTCTAGGGGACAGCTCCGGGGAGACCCAGTACTTC.

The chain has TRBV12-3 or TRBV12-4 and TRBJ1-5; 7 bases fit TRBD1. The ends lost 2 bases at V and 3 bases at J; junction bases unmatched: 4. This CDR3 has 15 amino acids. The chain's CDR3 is CASSLLGQPNQPQHF. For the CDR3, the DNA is TGTGCCAGCAGTTTACTGGGACAGCCCAATCAGCCCCAGCATTTT.

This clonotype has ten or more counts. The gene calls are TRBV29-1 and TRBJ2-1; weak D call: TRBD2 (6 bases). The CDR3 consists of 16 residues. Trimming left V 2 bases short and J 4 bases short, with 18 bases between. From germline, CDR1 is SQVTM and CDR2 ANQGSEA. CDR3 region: CSVELRGAKNYNEQFF. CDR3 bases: TGCAGCGTTGAACTGCGGGGAGCCAAAAATTACAATGAGCAGTTCTTC.

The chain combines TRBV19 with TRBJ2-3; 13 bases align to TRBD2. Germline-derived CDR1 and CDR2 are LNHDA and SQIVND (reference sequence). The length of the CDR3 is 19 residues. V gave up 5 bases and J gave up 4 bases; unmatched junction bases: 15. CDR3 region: CASSPWTSGSASGPDTQYF. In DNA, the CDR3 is TGTGCCAGTAGTCCATGGACTAGCGGGAGCGCCTCCGGCCCAGATACGCAGTATTTT.

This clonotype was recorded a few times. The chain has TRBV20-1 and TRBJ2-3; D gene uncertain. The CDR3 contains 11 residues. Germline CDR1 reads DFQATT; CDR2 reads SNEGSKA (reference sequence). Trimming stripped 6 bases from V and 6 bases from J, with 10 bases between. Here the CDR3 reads CSANILDTQYF. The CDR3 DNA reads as TGCAGTGCGAATATTTTGGATACGCAGTATTTT.

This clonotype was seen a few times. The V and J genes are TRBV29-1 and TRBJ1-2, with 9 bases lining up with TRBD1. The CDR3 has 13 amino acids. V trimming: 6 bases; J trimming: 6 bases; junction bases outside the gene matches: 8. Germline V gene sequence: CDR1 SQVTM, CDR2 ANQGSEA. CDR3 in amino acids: CSVMGQGRDGYTF. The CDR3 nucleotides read TGCAGCGTCATGGGACAGGGCCGTGATGGCTACACCTTC.

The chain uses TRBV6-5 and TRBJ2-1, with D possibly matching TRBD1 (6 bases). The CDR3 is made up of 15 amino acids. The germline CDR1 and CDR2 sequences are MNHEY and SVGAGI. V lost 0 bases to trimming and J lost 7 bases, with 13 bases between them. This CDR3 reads CASSYSRTVNNEQFF. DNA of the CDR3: TGTGCCAGCAGTTACTCGCGGACAGTTAATAATGAGCAGTTCTTC.

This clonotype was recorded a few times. CDR3 in DNA: TGTGCCAGCAGCTCTACCGGGCCCCCCTACGAGCAGTACTTC. Protein product: CASSSTGPPYEQYF. V and J are TRBV12-3 or TRBV12-4 and TRBJ2-7, with D hard to call. This CDR3 contains 14 residues. V lost 6 bases and J 2 bases, leaving 14 bases between the germline ends.

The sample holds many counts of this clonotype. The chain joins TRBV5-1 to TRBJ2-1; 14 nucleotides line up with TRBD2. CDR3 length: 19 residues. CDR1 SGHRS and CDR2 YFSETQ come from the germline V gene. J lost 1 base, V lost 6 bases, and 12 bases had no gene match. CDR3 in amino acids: CASTGLAGGRSRSYNEQFF. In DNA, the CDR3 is TGCGCCAGCACAGGACTAGCGGGAGGTAGAAGTCGGTCCTACAATGAGCAGTTCTTC.

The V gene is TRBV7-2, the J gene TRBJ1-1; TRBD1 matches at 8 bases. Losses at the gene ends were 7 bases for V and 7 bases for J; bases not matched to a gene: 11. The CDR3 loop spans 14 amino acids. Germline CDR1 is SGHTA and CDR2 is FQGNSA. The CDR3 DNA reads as TGTGCCAGCACCTTGGACAGGGAAGTCAATGAAGCTTTCTTT. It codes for CASTLDREVNEAFF. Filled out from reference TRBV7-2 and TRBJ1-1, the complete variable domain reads GAGVSQSPSNKVTEKGKDVELRCDPISGHTALYWYRQSLGQGLEFLIYFQGNSAPDKSGLPSDRFSAERTGGSVSTLTIQRTQQEDSAVYLCASTLDREVNEAFFGQGTRLTVV.

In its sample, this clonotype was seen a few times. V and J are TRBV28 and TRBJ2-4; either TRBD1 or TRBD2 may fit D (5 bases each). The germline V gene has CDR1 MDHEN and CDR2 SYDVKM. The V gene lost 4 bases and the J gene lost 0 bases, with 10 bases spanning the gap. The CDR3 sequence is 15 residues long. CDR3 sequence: CASSSGRLAKNIQYF. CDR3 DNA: TGTGCCAGCAGTTCGGGGCGCCTAGCCAAAAACATTCAGTACTTC.

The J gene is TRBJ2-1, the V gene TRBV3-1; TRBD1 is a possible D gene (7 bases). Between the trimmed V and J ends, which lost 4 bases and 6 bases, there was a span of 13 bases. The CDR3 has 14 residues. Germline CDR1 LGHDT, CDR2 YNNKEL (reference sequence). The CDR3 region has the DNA TGTGCCAGCAGCCCAAACAGGGGAGGCAATGAGCAGTTCTTC. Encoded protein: CASSPNRGGNEQFF.

CDR3 sequence reads: CASSREPNTRTGYTF. As DNA, the CDR3 is TGTGCCAGCAGCCGCGAACCAAACACCCGAACCGGCTACACCTTC. This sequence joins TRBV7-2 and TRBJ1-2; D remains unclear. V was shortened by 5 bases and J by 8 bases, with 21 bases between the two germline ends. The length of the CDR3 is 15 residues. The germline V gene has CDR1 SGHTA and CDR2 FQGNSA.

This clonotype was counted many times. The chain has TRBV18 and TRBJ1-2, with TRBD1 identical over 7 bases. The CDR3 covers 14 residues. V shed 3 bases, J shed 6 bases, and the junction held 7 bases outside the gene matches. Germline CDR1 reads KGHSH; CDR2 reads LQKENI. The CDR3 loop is CASSPEVGQDGYTF. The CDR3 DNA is TGTGCCAGCTCACCCGAAGTCGGACAGGATGGCTACACCTTC.

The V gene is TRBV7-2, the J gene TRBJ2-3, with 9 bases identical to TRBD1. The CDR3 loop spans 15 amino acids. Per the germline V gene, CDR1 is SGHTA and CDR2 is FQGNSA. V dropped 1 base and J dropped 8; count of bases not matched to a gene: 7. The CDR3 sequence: CASSLGGQGLLTQYF. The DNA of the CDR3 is TGTGCCAGCAGCTTAGGGGGACAGGGTCTGCTTACGCAGTATTTT.

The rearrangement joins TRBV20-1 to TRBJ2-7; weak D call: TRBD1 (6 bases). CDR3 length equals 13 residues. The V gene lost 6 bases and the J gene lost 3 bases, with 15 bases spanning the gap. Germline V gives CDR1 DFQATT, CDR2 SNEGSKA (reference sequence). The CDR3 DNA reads TGCAGTGCCCATGGACAGTCTAACTACGAGCAGTACTTC. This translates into CSAHGQSNYEQYF.

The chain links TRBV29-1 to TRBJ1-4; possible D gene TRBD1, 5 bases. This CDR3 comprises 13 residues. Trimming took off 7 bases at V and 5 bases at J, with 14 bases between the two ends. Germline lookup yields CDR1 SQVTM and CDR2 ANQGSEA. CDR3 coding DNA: TGCAGCGCCGGCAGGGCGTGGAATGAAAAACTGTTTTTT. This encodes CSAGRAWNEKLFF. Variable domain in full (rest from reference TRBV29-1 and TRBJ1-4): SAVISQKPSRDICQRGTSLTIQCQVDSQVTMMFWYRQQPGQSLTLIATANQGSEATYESGFVIDKFPISRPNLTFSTLTVSNMSPEDSSIYLCSAGRAWNEKLFFGSGTQLSVL.